This TCR beta chain derives from a study of blood T cell repertoires in COVID-19 (TCRdb year 2020). Turning to the overall study: Collaborator samples came from the United States, Italy and Spain and covered acute and convalescent phases of COVID-19. The prospective study material was composed of cDNA or gDNA derived from T cells, B-cell-depleted T cells, or PBMCs. The dataset comprised deeply sampled blood TCRbeta repertoires from subjects exposed to, actively infected with, or recovered from COVID-19. A freely available public database, intended as a resource for researchers studying the immune response to SARS-CoV-2, is where the repertoires were released. Samples came from the ongoing ImmuneRACE study (first 160 participants) plus 1,254 subjects from 6 global collaborators. A de-identified subject ID, COVID-19 status, age in years and sex were almost always included in the sample metadata. Where HLA class I and class II types were available, the types were taken from metadata supplied by the sample provider, not from assay-based typing. Findings and caveats that apply to the study as a whole: Clinical and demographic metadata were provided uncurated, with the amount varying by source and participant.

The CDR3 spans 15 residues, from the cysteine through the phenylalanine. Solely the CDR3 DNA is kept, with 45 bases framed from the first base. Relative to germline, V is missing 6 bases and J is missing 2 bases, with 8 bases of the junction outside any gene match. CDR1 and CDR2 are drawn from the germline V gene (reference sequence): LNHDA, SQIVND. Concerning this clone: Its binding antigen is unknown. Base qualities are not provided; no much larger clone lies one nucleotide away.

One collaborating source in Seattle enrolled patients during active infection and followed them longitudinally through the course of disease. Each collaborating institution followed its own protocols to collect whole blood in K2EDTA tubes. For TCRbeta analysis, collaborators shipped samples in one of three forms: frozen whole blood, isolated PBMCs, or DNA extracted from either of those sample types. The immunoSEQ Assay, a bias-controlled multiplex PCR, was used to amplify TCRbeta CDR3 regions from genomic DNA. The paper's data handling went like this. The number of nucleated cells in each sample was estimated from the amplification of reference gene primers within the assay. Sequence reads were collapsed and filtered to measure the absolute abundance of every unique TCRbeta CDR3 rearrangement. Productive Simpson clonality was computed per sample as the square root of Simpson's diversity index over productive rearrangements. The clones in this table, taken by TCRdb from immuneACCESS, are in-frame only. Not every clone is retained; where verified, under half of the shortfall comes from an unresolved V gene, and the cause of the rest is unknown. V and J calls plus clone size are reproduced from that table; the DNA served to infer D and trimming. The sample contains roughly 200,000 clones, roughly 84% of them found a single time. The leading ten clones occupy around a sixth of the sample.

Sequences were obtained from peripheral blood. The receptor was isolated from a person between 70 and 80 years old with COVID-19, enrolled during active disease. This receptor chain uses TRBV19 and TRBJ1-1, with 8 middle bases fitting TRBD1. The sequenced DNA is TGTGCCAGTAGGCGGACAGGGAAGGGAAACACTGAAGCTTTCTTT. It encodes CASRRTGKGNTEAFF.